This T cell receptor beta chain was sequenced for a study of CD8+CD57+ T cells in acquired aplastic anemia. Turning to the study itself: The DNA of sorted CD4+ and CD8+ cells averaged approximately 2.9 ug.

The patients chosen for sequencing had shown expansion of CD8+CD57+ cells (detected by flow cytometry). The diagnosis in all patients was severe acquired aplastic anemia. The germline V gene has CDR1 MDHEN and CDR2 SYDVKM. The CDR3 runs to 12 residues. Overall study results and limits: Both patients and controls carried the same twenty-nine CD8+ CDR3 sequences.

The use of genomic DNA as template underpinned the TCR beta VDJ and CDR3 profiling. In TCRdb, the reads were re-called with MiXCR into one record per CDR3 protein. This table has 100,000 to 150,000 distinct CDR3 sequences, about two fifths appearing once. Notes on this clonotype: Its specificity is unknown.

The receptor comes from a human donor with aplastic anemia. This chain joins TRBV28 and TRBJ1-1; D is undetermined. The source material was sorted CD4+, CD8+, or CD8+CD57+ T cells (not recorded which) from PBMCs. The CDR3 loop reads CVIVGYNTEAFF. The CDR3 region has the DNA TGTGTCATTGTGGGGTATAACACTGAAGCTTTCTTT.